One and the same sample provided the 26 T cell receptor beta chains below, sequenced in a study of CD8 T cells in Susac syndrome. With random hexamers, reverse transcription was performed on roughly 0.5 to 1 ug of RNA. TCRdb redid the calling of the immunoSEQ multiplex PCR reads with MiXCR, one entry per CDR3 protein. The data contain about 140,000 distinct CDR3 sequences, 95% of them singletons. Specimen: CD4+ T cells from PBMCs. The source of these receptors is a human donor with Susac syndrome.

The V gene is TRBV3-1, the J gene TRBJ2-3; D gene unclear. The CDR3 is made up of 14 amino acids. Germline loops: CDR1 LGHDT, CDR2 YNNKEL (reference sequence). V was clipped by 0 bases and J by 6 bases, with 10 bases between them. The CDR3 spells CASSQDIRRDTQYF. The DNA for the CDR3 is TGTGCCAGCAGCCAAGATATTCGCCGGGATACGCAGTATTTT.

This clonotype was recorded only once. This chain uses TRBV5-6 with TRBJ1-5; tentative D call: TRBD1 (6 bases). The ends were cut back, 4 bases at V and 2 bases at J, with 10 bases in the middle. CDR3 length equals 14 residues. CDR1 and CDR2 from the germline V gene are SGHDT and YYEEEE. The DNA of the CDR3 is TGTGCCAGCAGCCGCAACAGGGGCAATCAGCCCCAGCATTTT. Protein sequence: CASSRNRGNQPQHF. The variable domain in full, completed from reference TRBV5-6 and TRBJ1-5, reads DAGVTQSPTHLIKTRGQQVTLRCSPKSGHDTVSWYQQALGQGPQFIFQYYEEEERQRGNFPDRFSGHQFPNYSSELNVNALLLGDSALYLCASSRNRGNQPQHFGDGTRLSIL.

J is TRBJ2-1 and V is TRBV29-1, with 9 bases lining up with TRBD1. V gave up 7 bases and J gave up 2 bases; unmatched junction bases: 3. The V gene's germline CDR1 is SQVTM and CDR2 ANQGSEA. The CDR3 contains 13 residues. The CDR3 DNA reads TGCAGCGGGGGACAGGGACCCTACAATGAGCAGTTCTTC. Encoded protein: CSGGQGPYNEQFF.

This chain's CDR3 is CASSPQGYNSPLHF. For the CDR3, the DNA is TGTGCCAGCAGTCCTCAGGGATATAATTCACCCCTCCACTTT. This sequence joins TRBV12-3 or TRBV12-4 and TRBJ1-6; possibly TRBD1 for D (5 bases). This CDR3 region has 14 residues. Deletions cut 5 bases from V and 4 bases from J, with 9 bases between.

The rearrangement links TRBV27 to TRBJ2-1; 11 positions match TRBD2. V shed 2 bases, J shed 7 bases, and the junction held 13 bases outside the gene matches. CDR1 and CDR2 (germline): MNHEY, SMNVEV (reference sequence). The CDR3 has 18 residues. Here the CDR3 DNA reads TGTGCCAGCAGTTTACGGGTAGCGGGAGGGCCCCCGACTAATGAGCAGTTCTTC. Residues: CASSLRVAGGPPTNEQFF.

The CDR3 DNA reads TGTGCCAGCAGCTTAGATGGACTAGCGGGGGAGCAGTACTTC. As protein: CASSLDGLAGEQYF. The chain joins TRBV7-2 to TRBJ2-7; 12 positions agree with TRBD2. The CDR3 is 14 residues long. J lost 7 bases, V lost 1 base, and 2 bases had no gene match. The germline V gene encodes CDR1 SGHTA and CDR2 FQGNSA.

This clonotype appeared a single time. The CDR3 spells CAIRAGLSMTQYF. Written as DNA, the CDR3 is TGTGCCATCAGAGCGGGGCTAAGTATGACGCAGTATTTT. V usage is TRBV10-3 and J usage is TRBJ2-3; 7 nucleotides agree with TRBD2. V lost 6 bases to trimming and J lost 9 bases; unmatched junction nucleotides: 9. The CDR3 totals 13 residues. Germline CDR1 ENHRY, CDR2 SYGVKD.

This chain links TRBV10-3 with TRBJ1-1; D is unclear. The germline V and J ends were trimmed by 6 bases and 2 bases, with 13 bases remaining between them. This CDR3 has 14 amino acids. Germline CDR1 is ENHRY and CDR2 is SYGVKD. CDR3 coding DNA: TGTGCCATCAGCGACCGGGCGCCTAACACTGAAGCTTTCTTT. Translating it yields CAISDRAPNTEAFF.

CDR3 nucleotides: TGTGCTAGTGGCCGCCGGACAGGGTCCCTGAACACTGAAGCTTTCTTT. This sequence encodes CASGRRTGSLNTEAFF. V is TRBV12-5 and J is TRBJ1-1; 8 bases line up with TRBD1. The V gene's germline CDR1 is LGHNT and CDR2 FRNRAP. The V segment lost 6 bases and the J segment 0 bases; nucleotides outside the gene matches: 9. The CDR3 is made up of 16 amino acids.

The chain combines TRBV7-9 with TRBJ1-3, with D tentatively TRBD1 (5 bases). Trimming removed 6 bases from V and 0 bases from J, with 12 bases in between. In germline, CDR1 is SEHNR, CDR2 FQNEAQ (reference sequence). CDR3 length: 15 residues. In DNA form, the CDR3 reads TGTGCCAGCAGGAACCGGGGCCTCTCTGGAAACACCATATATTTT. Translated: CASRNRGLSGNTIYF.

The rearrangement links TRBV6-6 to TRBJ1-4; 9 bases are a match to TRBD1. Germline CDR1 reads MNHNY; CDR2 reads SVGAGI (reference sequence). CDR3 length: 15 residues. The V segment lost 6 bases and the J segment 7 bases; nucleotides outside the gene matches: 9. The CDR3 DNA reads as TGTGCCAGCAGGGGGGGGACAGGGATGAGTGAAAAACTGTTTTTT. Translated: CASRGGTGMSEKLFF.

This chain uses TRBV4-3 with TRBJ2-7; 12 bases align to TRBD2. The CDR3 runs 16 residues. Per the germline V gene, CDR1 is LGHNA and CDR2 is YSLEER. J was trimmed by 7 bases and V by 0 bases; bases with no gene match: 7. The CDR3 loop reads CASSQDVASGRGEQYF. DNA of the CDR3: TGCGCCAGCAGCCAAGATGTGGCTAGCGGGAGGGGAGAGCAGTACTTC.

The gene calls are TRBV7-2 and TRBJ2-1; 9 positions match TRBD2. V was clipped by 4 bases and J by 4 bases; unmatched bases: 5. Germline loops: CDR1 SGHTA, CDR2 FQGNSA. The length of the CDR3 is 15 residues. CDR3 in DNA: TGTGCCAGCAGCTCGCGGGGGGGCCTGTACAATGAGCAGTTCTTC. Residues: CASSSRGGLYNEQFF.

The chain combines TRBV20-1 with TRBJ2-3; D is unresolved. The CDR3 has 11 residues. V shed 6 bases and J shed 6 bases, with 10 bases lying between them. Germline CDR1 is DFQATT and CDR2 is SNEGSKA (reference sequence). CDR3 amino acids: CSAPVGDTQYF. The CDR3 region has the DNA TGCAGTGCCCCAGTTGGGGATACGCAGTATTTT.

CDR3 protein: CSARAGTWGEQFF. The DNA for the CDR3 is TGCAGTGCTAGAGCCGGGACTTGGGGAGAGCAGTTCTTC. The rearrangement links TRBV20-1 to TRBJ2-1; D might be TRBD2 (6 bases). This CDR3 is 13 amino acids long. The V gene lost 1 base and the J gene lost 10 bases, with 14 bases spanning the gap. Germline CDR1 is DFQATT and CDR2 is SNEGSKA (reference sequence).

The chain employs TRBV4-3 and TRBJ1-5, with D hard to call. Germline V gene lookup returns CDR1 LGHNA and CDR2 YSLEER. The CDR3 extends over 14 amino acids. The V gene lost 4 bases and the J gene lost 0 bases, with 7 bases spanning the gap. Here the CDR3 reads CASSPFHSNQPQHF. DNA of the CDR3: TGCGCCAGCAGCCCTTTCCATAGCAATCAGCCCCAGCATTTT.

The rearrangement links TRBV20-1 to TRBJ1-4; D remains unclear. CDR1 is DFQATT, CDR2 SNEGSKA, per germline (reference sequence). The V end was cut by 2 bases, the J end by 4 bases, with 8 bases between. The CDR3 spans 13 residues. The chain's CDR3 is CSARRDGNEKLFF. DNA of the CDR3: TGCAGTGCTAGAAGGGATGGTAATGAAAAACTGTTTTTT.

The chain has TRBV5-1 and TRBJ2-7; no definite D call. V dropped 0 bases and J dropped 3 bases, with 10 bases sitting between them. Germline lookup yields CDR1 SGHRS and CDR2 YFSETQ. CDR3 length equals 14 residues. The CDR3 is CASSLGDAHYEQYF. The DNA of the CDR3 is TGCGCCAGCAGCTTGGGAGACGCACACTACGAGCAGTACTTC.

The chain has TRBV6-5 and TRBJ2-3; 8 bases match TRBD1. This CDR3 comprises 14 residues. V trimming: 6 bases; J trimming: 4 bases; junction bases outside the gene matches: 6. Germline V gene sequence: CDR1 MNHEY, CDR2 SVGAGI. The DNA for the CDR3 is TGTGCCAGCAGGCGGGACAGGAGGCCAGATACGCAGTATTTT. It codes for CASRRDRRPDTQYF.

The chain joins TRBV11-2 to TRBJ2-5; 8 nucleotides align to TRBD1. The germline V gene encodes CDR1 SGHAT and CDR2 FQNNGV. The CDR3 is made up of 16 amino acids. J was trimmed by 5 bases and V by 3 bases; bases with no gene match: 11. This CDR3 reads CASSFGTMGTGETQYF. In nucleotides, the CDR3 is TGTGCCAGCAGCTTCGGTACAATGGGGACAGGCGAGACCCAGTACTTC.

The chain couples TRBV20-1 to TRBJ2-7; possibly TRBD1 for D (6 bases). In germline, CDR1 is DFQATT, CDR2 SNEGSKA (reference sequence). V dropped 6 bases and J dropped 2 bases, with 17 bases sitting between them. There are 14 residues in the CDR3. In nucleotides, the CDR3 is TGCAGTGCCCACAGGGACGGTGTCGCCTACGAGCAGTACTTC. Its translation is CSAHRDGVAYEQYF.

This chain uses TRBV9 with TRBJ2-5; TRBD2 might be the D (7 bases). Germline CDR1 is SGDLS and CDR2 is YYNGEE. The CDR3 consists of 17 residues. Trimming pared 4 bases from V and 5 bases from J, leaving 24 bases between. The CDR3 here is CASSPGYGGGRGETQYF. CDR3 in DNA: TGTGCCAGCAGCCCTGGTTATGGCGGGGGCCGAGGGGAGACCCAGTACTTC.

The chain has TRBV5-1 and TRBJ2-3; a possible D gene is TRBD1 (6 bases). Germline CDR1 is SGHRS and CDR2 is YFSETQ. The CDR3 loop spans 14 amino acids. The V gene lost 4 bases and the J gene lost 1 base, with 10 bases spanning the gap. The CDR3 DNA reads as TGCGCCAGCAGCAAGGACAGCGGCACAGATACGCAGTATTTT. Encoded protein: CASSKDSGTDTQYF.

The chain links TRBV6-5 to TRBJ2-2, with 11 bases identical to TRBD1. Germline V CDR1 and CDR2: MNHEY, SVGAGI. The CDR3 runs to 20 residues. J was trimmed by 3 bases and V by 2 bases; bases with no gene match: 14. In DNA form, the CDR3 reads TGTGCCAGCAGTTACCTACGCTGGACAGGGGGCAGGGAGGACACCGGGGAGCTGTTTTTT. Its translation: CASSYLRWTGGREDTGELFF.

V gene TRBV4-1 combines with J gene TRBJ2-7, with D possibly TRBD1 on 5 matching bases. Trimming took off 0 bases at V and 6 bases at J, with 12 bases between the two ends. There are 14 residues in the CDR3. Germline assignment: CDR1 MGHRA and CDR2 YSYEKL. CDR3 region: CASSQETGLGEQYF. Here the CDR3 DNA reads TGCGCCAGCAGCCAAGAAACAGGTCTAGGCGAGCAGTACTTC.

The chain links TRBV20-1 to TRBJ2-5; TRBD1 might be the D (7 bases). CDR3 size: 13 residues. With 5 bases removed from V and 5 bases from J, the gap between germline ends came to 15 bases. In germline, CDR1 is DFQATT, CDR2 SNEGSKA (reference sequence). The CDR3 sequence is CSAAQGGRETQYF. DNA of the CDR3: TGCAGTGCTGCTCAGGGGGGCCGGGAGACCCAGTACTTC.